The clone carrying this T cell receptor beta chain was observed a few times. The antigen is undetermined. The study reverse transcribed the entire isolated RNA, so it sequenced expressed TCRB transcripts. Some clones are missing from TCRdb's copy, which holds only in-frame ones; the method was immunoSEQ multiplex PCR. The sample has hundreds of thousands of clones, about 12% seen once. This sample stems from a study of beta chain features in type 1 diabetes. CDR1 and CDR2 from the germline V gene are LGHNA and YNFKEQ. This CDR3 region has 14 residues. Trimming pared 1 base from V and 1 base from J, leaving 7 bases between. General study points: Overrepresentation of cells with high TCR expression could result from cDNA sequencing.

The chain recombines TRBV4-2 with TRBJ1-1; unclear D gene. The origin of this receptor is a man between 18 and 35 years old in good health. Specimen: naive CD4+ T cells from blood. The CDR3 here is CASSQVPQNTEAFF. In DNA, the CDR3 is TGTGCCAGCAGCCAAGTTCCACAGAACACTGAAGCTTTCTTT.